Listed below are T cell receptor beta chains from one sample, sequenced in a study of tumor-infiltrating lymphocytes in localized non-small cell lung cancer. This table comes from immunoSEQ multiplex PCR, and its TCRdb copy is limited to in-frame clones, with some not included. The repertoire includes 6,500 to 9,000 clones, about 60% of them detected once, and 13% sits in the top ten. Sequenced input: uninvolved lung tissue not adjacent to the tumor. The receptors shown here come from a human donor with non-small cell lung cancer. Both conserved end residues are part of each CDR3. A D gene is named only where the DNA matches it firmly. Size is omitted from some rows. Given values are once, few, many or a class for expanded clones.

TRBJ2-1,TRBV5-1,TRBD1,-,TGCGCCAGCAGCAAGTTCCGGGACAGCGTCGATGAGCAGTTCTTC,CASSKFRDSVDEQFF
TRBJ1-2,TRBV10-3,-,-,TGTGCCATCAGTGCTGATTTAGCTGGCTACACCTTC,CAISADLAGYTF
TRBJ1-2,TRBV29-1,TRBD1,once,TGCAGCGTTGTGGATGAAGACAGGGGGCCTGGCTACACCTTC,CSVVDEDRGPGYTF
TRBJ2-1,TRBV7-8,TRBD1,-,TGTGCCAGCAGCTTAGGACAGGGGAACAATGAGCAGTTCTTC,CASSLGQGNNEQFF
TRBJ2-1,TRBV7-9,-,-,TGTGCCAGCAGCGTGTCGGGGGTAGAGCAGTTCTTC,CASSVSGVEQFF
TRBJ1-4,TRBV2,-,-,TGTGCCAGCAGTAGTACCGGGACGGTCCTCACCCTCTTT,CASSSTGTVLTLF
TRBJ2-3,TRBV19,TRBD1,few,TGTGCCAGTAGTATCGCGGGACAGGGGACCGATACGCAGTATTTT,CASSIAGQGTDTQYF
TRBJ2-7,TRBV30,-,few,TGTGCCCCCAGGGTTGGCGAGCAGTACTTC,CAPRVGEQYF
TRBJ1-2,TRBV2,-,-,TGTGCCAGCAGAGACTCAGGGGATGGCTACACCTTC,CASRDSGDGYTF
TRBJ1-5,TRBV6-5,-,-,TGTGCCAGCAGTATGACGAGTAATCAGCCCCAGCATTTT,CASSMTSNQPQHF
TRBJ2-3,TRBV5-8,TRBD2,once,TGTGCCAGCAGCTACGGACTAGCGGGTATGGATACGCAGTATTTT,CASSYGLAGMDTQYF
TRBJ2-5,TRBV30,TRBD2,once,TGTGCCTGGACGGTAGCTAGCGGGGGGGCAGAGACCCAGTACTTC,CAWTVASGGAETQYF
TRBJ2-7,TRBV6-5,-,-,TGTGCCAGTAGTGGGGGTGGGTTTGCAGGTCAAGAGCAGTACTTC,CASSGGGFAGQEQYF
TRBJ1-1,TRBV6-1,-,once,TGTGCCAGCAGGCCCGACAGCACTGAAGCTTTCTTT,CASRPDSTEAFF
TRBJ1-1,TRBV5-6,TRBD1,-,TGTGCCAGCAGCATGACAGGGGATGACACTGAAGCTTTCTTT,CASSMTGDDTEAFF
TRBJ1-2,TRBV7-9,-,-,TGTGCCAGCAGCTTAGCGGGGACTGCATATAGTGGCTACACCTTC,CASSLAGTAYSGYTF
TRBJ2-3,TRBV6-5,-,-,TGTGCCAGCAGTCTTAAACTGGGCGATACGCAGTATTTT,CASSLKLGDTQYF
TRBJ2-3,TRBV10-1,-,-,TGCGCCAGCAGTGAGCCCGGCACAGATACGCAGTATTTT,CASSEPGTDTQYF
TRBJ2-5,TRBV14,-,once,TGTGCCAGCAGCCCAGGTGATAGGGAGACCCAGTACTTC,CASSPGDRETQYF
TRBJ2-1,TRBV19,-,large,TGTGCCAGTAGTATAGTTTTTGGCTACAATGAGCAGTTCTTC,CASSIVFGYNEQFF
TRBJ1-5,TRBV5-4,-,-,TGTGCCAGCAGCCTTATGGGGCAGCCCCAGCATTTT,CASSLMGQPQHF
TRBJ2-2,TRBV5-1,TRBD1,-,TGCGCCAGCAGCTTGGGACAGGGTTACACCGGGGAGCTGTTTTTT,CASSLGQGYTGELFF
TRBJ2-5,TRBV6-5,-,-,TGTGCCAGCAGCACAAGGACAGATGGTACCCAGTACTTC,CASSTRTDGTQYF
TRBJ1-5,TRBV30,-,few,TGTGCCTGGAGTGCGGAAAGTCAGCCCCAGCATTTT,CAWSAESQPQHF
TRBJ1-5,TRBV6-1,-,few,TGTGCCAGCAGTGACCAATCAGACAATCAGCCCCAGCATTTT,CASSDQSDNQPQHF
TRBJ1-5,TRBV6-1,TRBD1,-,TGTGCCGGGGGGGACAGTAGCAATCAGCCCCAGCATTTT,CAGGDSSNQPQHF
TRBJ2-7,TRBV30,-,medium-sized,TGTGCCGGGACTCTCACCGGGTCCTACGAGCAGTACTTC,CAGTLTGSYEQYF
TRBJ1-5,TRBV4-2,TRBD1,-,TGTGCCAGCAGCGAAAGACAGGGGCCGGGGCCCCAGCATTTT,CASSERQGPGPQHF
TRBJ1-1,TRBV11-2,-,-,TGTGCCAGCAGCCGTGGGAACAGCCGGAACACTGAAGCTTTCTTT,CASSRGNSRNTEAFF
TRBJ2-5,TRBV11-2,TRBD1,-,TGTGCCAGCAGCCCGGGACAGCCTTTACAGTACCAAGAGACCCAGTACTTC,CASSPGQPLQYQETQYF
TRBJ2-1,TRBV5-1,-,few,TGCGCCAGCAGCCCCCCCGGACGGTACAATGAGCAGTTCTTC,CASSPPGRYNEQFF
TRBJ1-5,TRBV5-6,-,once,TGTGCCAGCAGCTTGAGGAGGGATAGCAATCAGCCCCAGCATTTT,CASSLRRDSNQPQHF
TRBJ2-1,TRBV5-1,-,-,TGCGCCAGCAGCTTGGCTGGCCGGGACAACAATGAGCAGTTCTTC,CASSLAGRDNNEQFF
TRBJ2-1,TRBV5-1,-,-,TGCGCCAGCAGCCTTGCGGCCAGCCCCACTGAGCAGTTCTTC,CASSLAASPTEQFF
TRBJ1-1,TRBV7-8,-,-,TGTGCCAGCAGCTTAGTTGCCCCTGGGGCGGGACGTGAAGCTTTCTTT,CASSLVAPGAGREAFF
TRBJ1-2,TRBV12-5,-,-,TGTGCTAGTGGTTTGTACATCAGTGAATACTATGGCTACACCTTC,CASGLYISEYYGYTF
TRBJ1-1,TRBV2,TRBD1,few,TGTGCCAGCAGTAACGAACAGGGGGGAGCTTTCTTT,CASSNEQGGAFF
TRBJ1-5,TRBV19,TRBD1,-,TGTGCCAGTAGTCCTGACAGGGGCTATCAGCCCCAGCATTTT,CASSPDRGYQPQHF
TRBJ1-1,TRBV9,-,-,TGTGCCAGCAGCGTAGTAGTAGGAAACGCTGAAGCTTTCTTT,CASSVVVGNAEAFF
TRBJ2-7,TRBV9,-,few,TGTGCCAGCAGCGTAGGAATGGGGCACGCCAGCGAGCAGTACTTC,CASSVGMGHASEQYF
TRBJ1-6,TRBV9,-,-,TGTGCCAGCAGCCCTCGAGGGAAATGGGATTCACCCCTCCACTTT,CASSPRGKWDSPLHF